The source of this T cell receptor beta chain is a study of cytomegalovirus exposure and HLA in healthy donors. Turning to the study itself: Within the Caucasian-associated ancestry cluster were roughly 81% of the roughly 400 genotyped donors. Study observations and caveats: Later on, an analysis showed TCR association rates differing by HLA locus, with DRB1 the most and HLA-C the fewest.

The CDR3 consists of 15 residues. With 1 base removed from V and 0 bases from J, the gap between germline ends came to 10 bases. Germline values: CDR1 SGHTA, CDR2 FQGNSA. Both 60 Vbeta primers and 13 Jbeta primers went into the PCR. Sequenced by immunoSEQ multiplex PCR; TCRdb stores in-frame clones only, minus some. The sample contains around 150,000 clones, around 80% of which appear only once. A word on this clone: What it recognizes is unknown.

The material sequenced was PBMCs. The V and J genes are TRBV7-2 and TRBJ2-7; tentative D call: TRBD1 (5 bases). The origin of this receptor is a man between 35 and 55 years old in good health and CMV-seropositive. CDR3 nucleotides: TGTGCCAGCAGCTTAGAGCAGGACACCTCCTACGAGCAGTACTTC. Its protein is CASSLEQDTSYEQYF.